This TCR beta chain was documented in a study of neurological immune-mediated disorders. Study-wide findings and caveats: The greatest degree of TCR clonal expansion was observed in HTLV-1-associated myelopathy, with the lowest in multiple sclerosis, below that of healthy controls. Expanded clones shared no identical CDR3 amino acid sequences across subjects, which suggested private TCR-beta repertoires in all groups.

With 10-nucleotide random UMIs included, cDNA was synthesized by 5'RACE. Via MiXCR, TCRdb re-called the 5' RACE reads, giving one row per CDR3 protein. Among 55,000 to 75,000 distinct CDR3 sequences listed, over 9.5% were seen once. The V and J ends lost 6 bases and 4 bases respectively, with 19 bases between them. This CDR3 spans 16 amino acids. The unsorted libraries were prepared from 2 million PBMCs (stored at -80 C). For this clonotype: Antigen specificity is unknown.

This chain links TRBV12-3 or TRBV12-4 with TRBJ2-1; D is uncertain. Sequencing used PBMCs. The sequence derives from a woman in her fifties or sixties with HTLV-1-associated myelopathy (HAM/TSP). The CDR3 DNA is TGTGCCAGCAGCCCAACCCGACCCCCGGATTACAATGAGCAGTTCTTC. This translates into CASSPTRPPDYNEQFF.